This T cell receptor beta chain was sequenced in a study of cytomegalovirus exposure and HLA in healthy donors. Donors consisted of healthy bone marrow donors. Primers for the PCR totalled 60 Vbeta and 13 Jbeta. The repertoire was sequenced with immunoSEQ multiplex PCR; TCRdb's copy has only in-frame clones and lacks some. The sample holds 150,000 or so clones; 77% are singletons and the top ten take 1.3% to 1.5%. Study results and caveats: TCR beta sequences numbering 15,000 to 20,000 were associated with HLA alleles at 0.05 false discovery rate in a later analysis. In vitro assays verified that three CMV-associated chains recognized CMV antigens specifically. As immune exposure information, only CMV serostatus was available.

The CDR3 covers 12 residues. Germline values: CDR1 SQVTM, CDR2 ANQGSEA. Trimming left V 3 bases short and J 8 bases short, with 13 bases between. This clone was recorded only once. Its antigen is undetermined. The chain couples TRBV29-1 to TRBJ1-2; weak D call: TRBD1 (6 bases). Sequenced material: PBMCs. This TCR was recovered from a woman in her 30s in good health and CMV-seronegative. CDR3 protein: CSVEEQGGGYTF. DNA for the CDR3: TGCAGCGTTGAGGAACAGGGTGGAGGCTACACCTTC.